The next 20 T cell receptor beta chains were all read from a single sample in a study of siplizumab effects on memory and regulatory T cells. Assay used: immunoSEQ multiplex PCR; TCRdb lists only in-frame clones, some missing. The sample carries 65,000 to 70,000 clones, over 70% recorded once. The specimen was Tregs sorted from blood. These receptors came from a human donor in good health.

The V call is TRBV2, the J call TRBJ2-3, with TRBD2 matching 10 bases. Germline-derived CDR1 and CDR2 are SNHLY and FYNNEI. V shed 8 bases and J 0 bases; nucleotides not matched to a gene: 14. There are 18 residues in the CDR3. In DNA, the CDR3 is TGTGCCAGCTCCGGATTCATTAGCGGGAGGACTAGCACAGATACGCAGTATTTT. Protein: CASSGFISGRTSTDTQYF.

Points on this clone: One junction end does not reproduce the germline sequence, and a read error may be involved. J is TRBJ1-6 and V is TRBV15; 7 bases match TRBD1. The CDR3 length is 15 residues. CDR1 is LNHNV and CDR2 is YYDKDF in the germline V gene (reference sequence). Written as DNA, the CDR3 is TGTGCCACCAGCCGAGACAGGGAATATAATTCACCCCTCCACTTT. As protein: CATSRDREYNSPLHF. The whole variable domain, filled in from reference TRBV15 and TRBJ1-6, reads DAMVIQNPRYQVTQFGKPVTLSCSQTLNHNVMYWYQQKSSQAPKLLFHYYDKDFNNEADTPDNFQSRRPNTSFCFLDIRSPGLGDTAMYLCATSRDREYNSPLHFGNGTRLTVT.

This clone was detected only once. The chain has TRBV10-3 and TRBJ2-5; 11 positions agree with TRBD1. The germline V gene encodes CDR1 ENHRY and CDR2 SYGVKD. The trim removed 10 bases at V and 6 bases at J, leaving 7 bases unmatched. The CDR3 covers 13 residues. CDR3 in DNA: TGTGCCACGGGGGACAGGGGGTTAAAGACCCAGTACTTC. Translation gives CATGDRGLKTQYF.

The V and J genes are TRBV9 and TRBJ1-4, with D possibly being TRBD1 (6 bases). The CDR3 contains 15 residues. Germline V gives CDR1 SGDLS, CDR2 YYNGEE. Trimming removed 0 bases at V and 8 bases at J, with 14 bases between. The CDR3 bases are TGTGCCAGCAGCGTAGACCGCGGGGGCAAGGAAAAACTGTTTTTT. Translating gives CASSVDRGGKEKLFF.

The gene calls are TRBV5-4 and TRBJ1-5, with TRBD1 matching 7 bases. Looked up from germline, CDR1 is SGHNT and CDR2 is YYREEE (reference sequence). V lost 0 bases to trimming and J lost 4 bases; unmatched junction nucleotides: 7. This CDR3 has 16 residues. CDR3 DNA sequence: TGTGCCAGCAGCTTGGGGCCAGGGGGTTGGAATCAGCCCCAGCATTTT. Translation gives CASSLGPGGWNQPQHF.

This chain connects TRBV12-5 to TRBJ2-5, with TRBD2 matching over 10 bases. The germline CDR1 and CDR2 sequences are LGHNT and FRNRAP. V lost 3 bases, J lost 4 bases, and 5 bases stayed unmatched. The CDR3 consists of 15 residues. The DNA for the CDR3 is TGTGCTAGTGGTTTTCTAGCGGGAGTGGGAGAGACCCAGTACTTC. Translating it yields CASGFLAGVGETQYF.

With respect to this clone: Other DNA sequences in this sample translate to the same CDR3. The CDR3 loop reads CASGGYTEAFF. CDR3 DNA sequence: TGTGCCAGCGGGGGTTACACTGAAGCTTTCTTT. The rearrangement links TRBV6-1 to TRBJ1-1, with a possible D match to TRBD1 (5 bases). Germline V CDR1 and CDR2: MNHNS, SASEGT. This CDR3 contains 11 residues. V lost 8 bases and J lost 3, with 7 bases in between.

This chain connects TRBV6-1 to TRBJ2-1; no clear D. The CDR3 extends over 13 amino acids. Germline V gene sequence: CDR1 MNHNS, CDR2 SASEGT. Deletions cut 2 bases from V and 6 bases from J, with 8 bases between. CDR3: CASSETHRNEQFF. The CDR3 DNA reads TGTGCCAGCAGTGAAACCCATCGCAATGAGCAGTTCTTC.

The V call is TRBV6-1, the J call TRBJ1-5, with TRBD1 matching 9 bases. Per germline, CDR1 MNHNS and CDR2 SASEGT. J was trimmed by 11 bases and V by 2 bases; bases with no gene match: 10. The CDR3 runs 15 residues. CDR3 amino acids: CASSEQGQGPQAQHF. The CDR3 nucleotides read TGTGCCAGCAGTGAACAGGGACAGGGCCCCCAAGCCCAGCATTTT.

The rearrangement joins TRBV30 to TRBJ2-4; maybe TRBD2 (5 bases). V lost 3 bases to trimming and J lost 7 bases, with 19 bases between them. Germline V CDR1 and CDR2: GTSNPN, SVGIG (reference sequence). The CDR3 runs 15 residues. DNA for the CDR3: TGTGCCTGGAGCCCCTTGAGAGTCGGGGTGAACATTCAGTACTTC. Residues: CAWSPLRVGVNIQYF.

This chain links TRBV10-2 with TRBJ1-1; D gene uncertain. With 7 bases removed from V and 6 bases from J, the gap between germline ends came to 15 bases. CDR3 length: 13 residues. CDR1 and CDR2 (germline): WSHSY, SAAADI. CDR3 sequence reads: CASTDYREAEAFF. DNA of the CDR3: TGCGCCAGCACCGACTACCGCGAGGCTGAAGCTTTCTTT.

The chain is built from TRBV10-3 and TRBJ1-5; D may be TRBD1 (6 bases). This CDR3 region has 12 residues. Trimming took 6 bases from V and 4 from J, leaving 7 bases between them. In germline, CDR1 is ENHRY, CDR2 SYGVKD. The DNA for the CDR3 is TGTGCCATCAGCAGGGGAAATCAGCCCCAGCATTTT. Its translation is CAISRGNQPQHF.

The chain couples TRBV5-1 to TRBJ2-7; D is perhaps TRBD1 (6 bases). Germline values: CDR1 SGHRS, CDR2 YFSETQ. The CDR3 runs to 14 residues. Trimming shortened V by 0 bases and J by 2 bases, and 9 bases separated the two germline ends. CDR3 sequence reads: CASSLGPGAYEQYF. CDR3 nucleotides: TGCGCCAGCAGCTTGGGGCCAGGGGCCTACGAGCAGTACTTC.

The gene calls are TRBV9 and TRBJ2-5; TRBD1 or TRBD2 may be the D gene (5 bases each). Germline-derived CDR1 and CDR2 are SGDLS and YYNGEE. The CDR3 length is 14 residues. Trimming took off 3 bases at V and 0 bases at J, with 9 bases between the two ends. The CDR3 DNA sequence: TGTGCCAGCAGCGCGGGACCGAACCAAGAGACCCAGTACTTC. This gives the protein CASSAGPNQETQYF.

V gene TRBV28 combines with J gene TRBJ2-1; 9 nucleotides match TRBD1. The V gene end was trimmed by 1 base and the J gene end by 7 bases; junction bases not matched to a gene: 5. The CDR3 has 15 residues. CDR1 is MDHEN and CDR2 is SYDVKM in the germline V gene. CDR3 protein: CASSLSGTGLNEQFF. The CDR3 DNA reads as TGTGCCAGCAGTTTATCAGGGACAGGGCTTAATGAGCAGTTCTTC.

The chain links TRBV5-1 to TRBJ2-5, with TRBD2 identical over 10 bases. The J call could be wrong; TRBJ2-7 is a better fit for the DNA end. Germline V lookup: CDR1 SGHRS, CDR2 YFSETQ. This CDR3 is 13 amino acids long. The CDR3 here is CASSRTSGYEQYF. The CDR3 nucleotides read TGCGCCAGCAGCCGGACTAGCGGCTACGAGCAGTACTTC.

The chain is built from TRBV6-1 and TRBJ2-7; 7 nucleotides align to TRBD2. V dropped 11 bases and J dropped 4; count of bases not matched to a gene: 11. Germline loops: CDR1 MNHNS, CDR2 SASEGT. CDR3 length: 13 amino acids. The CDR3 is CAARLTGGYEQYF. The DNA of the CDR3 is TGTGCCGCCCGGCTCACGGGGGGTTACGAGCAGTACTTC.

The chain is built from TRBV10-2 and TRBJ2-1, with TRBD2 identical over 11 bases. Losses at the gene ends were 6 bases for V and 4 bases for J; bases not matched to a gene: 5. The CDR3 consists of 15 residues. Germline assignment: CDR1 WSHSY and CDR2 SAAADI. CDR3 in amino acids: CASRLAGDRYNEQFF. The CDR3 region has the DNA TGCGCCAGCAGACTAGCGGGAGACCGGTACAATGAGCAGTTCTTC.

Written as DNA, the CDR3 is TGTGCCAGCAGTGATGACGGACAGGGACTTTATGGCTACACCTTC. Amino acid sequence: CASSDDGQGLYGYTF. This chain uses TRBV2 with TRBJ1-2; TRBD1 matches at 8 bases. Germline CDR1 is SNHLY and CDR2 is FYNNEI. The CDR3 contains 15 residues. J was trimmed by 5 bases and V by 3 bases; bases with no gene match: 8.

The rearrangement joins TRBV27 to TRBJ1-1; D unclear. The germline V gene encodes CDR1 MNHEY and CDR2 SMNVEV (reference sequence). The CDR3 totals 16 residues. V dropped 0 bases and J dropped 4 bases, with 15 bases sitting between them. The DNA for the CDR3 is TGTGCCAGCAGTTTATCCGGGTCGGGGAGGGCCACTGAAGCTTTCTTT. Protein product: CASSLSGSGRATEAFF.